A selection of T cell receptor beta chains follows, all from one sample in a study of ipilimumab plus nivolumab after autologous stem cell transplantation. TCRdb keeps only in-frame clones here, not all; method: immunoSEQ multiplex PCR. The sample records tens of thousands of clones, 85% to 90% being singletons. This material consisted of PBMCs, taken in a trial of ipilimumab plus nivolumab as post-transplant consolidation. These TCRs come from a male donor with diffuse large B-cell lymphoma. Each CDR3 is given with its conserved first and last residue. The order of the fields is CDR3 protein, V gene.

CDR3: CASSLQRDRGGSYNSPLHF
V: TRBV28

CDR3: CASSLGPTGADTQYF
V: TRBV5-8

CDR3: CSVRTAGSTDTQYF
V: TRBV29-1

CDR3: CASSKGDRAKSNQPQHF
V: TRBV21-1

CDR3: CASGQTGSNYGYTF
V: TRBV11-2

CDR3: CASRPGVDTGELFF
V: TRBV5-1

CDR3: CASSIWRIYSSYEQYF
V: TRBV19

CDR3: CASSVRQVNSPLHF
V: TRBV9

CDR3: CASSLVGEPEKLFF
V: TRBV5-6

CDR3: CASSWLAGDTGELFF
V: TRBV7-2

CDR3: CASSLEGGEDEQFF
V: TRBV11-2

CDR3: CASSNKRGQAGELFF
V: TRBV11-2

CDR3: CASTPDYSNQPQHF
V: TRBV7-8

CDR3: CASSEAGNSPLHF
V: TRBV6-1

CDR3: CASGESYEQYF
V: TRBV4-2

CDR3: CASRLDFYEQYF
V: TRBV2